Below, 24 T cell receptor beta chains from the same sample are listed, as sequenced in a study of tissue T cells after allogeneic stem cell transplantation. Only in-frame clones appear in the TCRdb table, and some are missing; sequencing was by immunoSEQ multiplex PCR. The data show around 1,600 clones, about 50% seen once. Time point of the sample: mouse harvest day 14 after allogeneic transplant. The graft held 10^6 splenic CD5+ T cells and 10^7 T-cell-depleted bone marrow cells. Sample: spleen. All receptors come from a female BALB/c mouse given C57BL/6 T cells with graft-versus-host disease after an allogeneic hematopoietic cell transplant.

As to this clone: The germline and genes are mouse ones. The part of the CDR3 DNA that was read is TGCACCTGCAGTGCAGATCCAGACACAGAAGTCTTC. Amino acids: CTCSADPDTEVF. The full CDR3 sequence reads CTCSADPDTEVFF. The chain couples TRBV1 to TRBJ1-1; no reliable D call. The CDR3 end lies 1 residue beyond the end of the read and is filled in from the germline J gene. Germline V gives CDR1 NSQYPW, CDR2 LRSPGD (reference sequence). V lost 0 bases and J lost 3, with 5 bases in between. The CDR3 runs 13 residues.

This clone was detected a few times. The germline and genes are mouse ones. The DNA ends 1 residue before the CDR3 does, and the rest of the CDR3 is filled in from the germline J gene. V is TRBV13-2 and J is TRBJ2-5; 11 bases fit TRBD2. Germline V gene lookup returns CDR1 NNHNN and CDR2 SYGAGS (reference sequence). This CDR3 is built from 14 residues. Trimming cost V 3 bases and J 4 bases; bases outside gene matches: 1. The CDR3 DNA, read in part, is TGTGCCAGCGGTGGGACTGGGGGGAAAGACACCCAGTAC. Protein sequence: CASGGTGGKDTQY. The full CDR3 reads CASGGTGGKDTQYF.

In regard to this clone: Genes and germline come from the mouse. This CDR3 is CASRETGAGNTLYF. The sequenced part of the CDR3 DNA is TGTGCCAGCAGAGAGACAGGGGCTGGAAATACGCTCTAT. This chain joins TRBV13-1 and TRBJ1-3; 8 positions agree with TRBD1. The read terminates 1 residue before the CDR3 end, so the remaining end is supplied by the germline J gene. The junction had 3 bases not matched to a gene; V was cut back by 5 bases and J by 2 bases. This CDR3 is built from 14 residues. Germline values: CDR1 NSHNY, CDR2 SYGAGN.

A word on this clone: Gene names refer to mouse genes. From the germline J gene comes the end of the CDR3, since the read stops 1 residue before it. This chain joins TRBV14 and TRBJ2-5; D not certain. Trimming took 2 bases from V and 6 from J, leaving 10 bases between them. The CDR3 is 13 amino acids. The germline CDR1 and CDR2 sequences are SGHDT and FRDEAV. The chain's CDR3 is CASSLTGVDTQYF. CDR3 DNA (partial): TGTGCCAGCAGTTTAACCGGGGTCGACACCCAGTAC.

Comments on this clone: The germline and genes are mouse ones. The read comes to an end 1 residue before the CDR3 does, leaving the germline J gene to fill in the end. This chain joins TRBV12-1 and TRBJ2-7; 8 positions agree with TRBD2. The junction had 0 bases not matched to a gene; V was cut back by 0 bases and J by 3 bases. This CDR3 has 13 residues. In germline, CDR1 is SGHSN, CDR2 HYEKVE. Here the CDR3 reads CASSLGLGYEQYF. The CDR3 bases that were read are TGTGCCAGCTCTCTCGGACTGGGCTATGAACAGTAC.

This clone is labeled as large. Gene and germline names: mouse. The read ends 1 residue before the CDR3 terminus; that terminus is restored from the germline J gene. The chain is built from TRBV26 and TRBJ1-3; D call uncertain. The V end lost 0 bases, the J end lost 0 bases, and 6 bases lay between the germline ends. The CDR3 spans 15 residues. Looked up from germline, CDR1 is KGHPV and CDR2 is FQNQEV (reference sequence). The CDR3 reads CASSLSPTSGNTLYF. The DNA read from the CDR3 is TGTGCCAGCAGTCTGTCGCCAACTTCTGGAAATACGCTCTAT. The full variable domain, completed using reference TRBV26 and TRBJ1-3, is NSKVIQTPRYLVKGQGQKAKMRCIPEKGHPVVFWYQQNKNNEFKFLINFQNQEVLQQIDMTEKRFSAECPSNSPCSLEIQSSEAGDSALYLCASSLSPTSGNTLYFGEGSRLIVV.

In regard to this clone: All gene names here are mouse names. The CDR3 region is CASSLDWGNYAEQFF. The CDR3 bases that were read are TGTGCCAGCAGCCTCGACTGGGGGAACTATGCTGAGCAGTTC. The chain recombines TRBV14 with TRBJ2-1, with 9 bases aligning to TRBD2. The missing CDR3 end, 1 residue past where the read stops, is filled in from the germline J gene. Trimming took 5 bases from V and 1 from J; bases not matched to a gene: 4. The CDR3 length is 15 residues. Looked up from germline, CDR1 is SGHDT and CDR2 is FRDEAV.

In regard to this clone: The genes and germline here are from mouse. The observed sequence ends 1 residue before the CDR3 terminus, with the missing tail filled in from the germline J gene. V usage is TRBV17 and J usage is TRBJ2-5, with D unresolved. Germline lookup yields CDR1 MNHDT and CDR2 YYDKIL. The CDR3 runs to 15 residues. The V gene lost 0 bases and the J gene lost 2 bases, with 9 bases spanning the gap. The chain's CDR3 is CASSRDSGVQDTQYF. Incomplete CDR3 DNA: TGTGCTAGCAGTAGAGATTCCGGGGTCCAAGACACCCAGTAC.

Note on this clone: The germline and genes are mouse ones. The missing CDR3 end, 1 residue past where the read stops, is filled in from the germline J gene. V usage is TRBV19 and J usage is TRBJ1-1; D perhaps matches TRBD1 (5 bases). Per germline, CDR1 FNHDT and CDR2 SITEND (reference sequence). This CDR3 has 14 residues. Trimming took off 2 bases at V and 1 base at J, with 9 bases between the two ends. The CDR3 bases that were read are TGTGCCAGCAGTATCGTCAGGGCGAACACAGAAGTCTTC. It is translated as CASSIVRANTEVF. The CDR3 in its entirety is CASSIVRANTEVFF.

By share of the sample, this clone is large. Each gene name is a mouse one. The read comes to an end 1 residue before the CDR3 does, leaving the germline J gene to fill in the end. The V and J genes are TRBV4 and TRBJ2-1, with 8 bases fitting TRBD2. This CDR3 is 15 amino acids long. CDR1 is LGHDT, CDR2 YNNKQL, per germline (reference sequence). V lost 3 bases to trimming and J lost 0 bases; unmatched junction nucleotides: 1. The CDR3 DNA, read in part, is TGTGCCAGCAGCTACGACTGGGGTAACTATGCTGAGCAGTTC. This gives the protein CASSYDWGNYAEQF. The CDR3 in its entirety is CASSYDWGNYAEQFF.

This clone was counted between two and nine times. Mouse gene names apply. Sequencing ends 1 residue short of the CDR3 end; the germline J gene provides the rest. The V and J genes are TRBV13-1 and TRBJ2-3, with 13 bases aligning to TRBD2. The CDR3 is made up of 16 amino acids. V trimming: 0 bases; J trimming: 3 bases; junction bases outside the gene matches: 1. Germline V gene sequence: CDR1 NSHNY, CDR2 SYGAGN. CDR3 sequence reads: CASSDAGLGGAETLYF. The CDR3 DNA, read in part, is TGTGCCAGCAGTGATGCGGGACTGGGGGGGGCAGAAACGCTGTAT.

This clone was counted between two and nine times. Mouse gene names apply. The read is 1 residue too short to cover the CDR3 end, so that end is filled in from the germline J gene. V gene TRBV15 combines with J gene TRBJ2-7; D gene uncertain. CDR1 and CDR2 from the germline V gene are SGHND and FRSKSL. The ends were cut back, 1 base at V and 4 bases at J, with 2 bases in the middle. This CDR3 is 11 amino acids long. CDR3 sequence: CASSLEYEQYF. CDR3 DNA, as far as it was read: TGTGCCAGCAGTTTAGAATATGAACAGTAC. Complete variable domain (other parts from reference TRBV15 and TRBJ2-7): DAGVTQTPRHEVAEKGQTIILKCEPVSGHNDLFWYRQTKIQGLELLSYFRSKSLMEDGGAFKDRFKAEMLNSSFSTLKIQPTEPKDSAVYLCASSLEYEQYFGPGTRLTVL.

In regard to this clone: Genes and germline come from the mouse. Read sequence stops 1 residue before the CDR3 end, and the germline J gene provides the missing end. The chain carries TRBV4 and TRBJ1-4, with 8 bases lining up with TRBD1. J lost 6 bases, V lost 3 bases, and 3 bases had no gene match. The CDR3 spans 14 residues. From germline, CDR1 is LGHDT and CDR2 YNNKQL (reference sequence). The sequenced part of the CDR3 DNA is TGTGCCAGCAGCTACAGGACAGGGTACGAAAGATTATTT. Protein sequence: CASSYRTGYERLF. The whole CDR3 sequence reads CASSYRTGYERLFF. Based on the CDR3 plus reference TRBV4 and TRBJ1-4, the full variable domain is ETAVFQTPNYHVTQVGNEVSFNCKQTLGHDTMYWYKQDSKKLLKIMFSYNNKQLIVNETVPRRFSPQSSDKAHLNLRIKSVEPEDSAVYLCASSYRTGYERLFFGHGTKLSVL.

On this clone: Mouse names are used for the genes. Read coverage stops 1 residue before the CDR3 terminus; the germline J gene supplies the remainder. The chain uses TRBV13-3 and TRBJ2-1; 10 bases are a match to TRBD2. V lost 7 bases, J lost 2 bases, and 6 bases stayed unmatched. Germline V gene lookup returns CDR1 NNHDY and CDR2 SYVADS. This CDR3 is 15 amino acids long. The sequenced CDR3 bases are TGTGCCAGCTCCGGGACTGGGGAAGACTATGCTGAGCAGTTC. Translated: CASSGTGEDYAEQF. The whole CDR3 sequence reads CASSGTGEDYAEQFF.

Regarding this clone: Genes here carry mouse names. The missing CDR3 end, 1 residue past where the read stops, is filled in from the germline J gene. The genes are TRBV13-3 and TRBJ1-1, with D perhaps TRBD1 (5 bases). V gave up 3 bases and J gave up 1 base, with 10 bases separating them. This CDR3 has 14 amino acids. The germline V gene has CDR1 NNHDY and CDR2 SYVADS. The covered CDR3 bases are TGTGCCAGCAGTGCCTGGAGGGGAAACACAGAAGTCTTC. Translation gives CASSAWRGNTEVF. The whole CDR3 is CASSAWRGNTEVFF.

By sample share, this clone is large. Gene names refer to mouse genes. Read sequence stops 1 residue before the CDR3 end, and the germline J gene provides the missing end. J is TRBJ2-4 and V is TRBV4, with 13 bases that match TRBD2. The CDR3 extends over 16 amino acids. J lost 0 bases, V lost 4 bases, and 1 base had no gene match. The germline gives CDR1 LGHDT, CDR2 YNNKQL (reference sequence). The DNA read from the CDR3 is TGTGCCAGCAGCTTGGGACTGGGGGGGAGTCAAAACACCTTGTAC. It encodes CASSLGLGGSQNTLY. The entire CDR3 is CASSLGLGGSQNTLYF.

As to this clone: Mouse names are used for the genes. The read falls 1 residue short of the CDR3 end, and the missing part is taken from the germline J gene. This chain uses TRBV1 with TRBJ1-3; 9 bases are shared with TRBD1. J gave up 4 bases and V 3 bases, and 4 bases lay outside the gene matches. CDR1 NSQYPW and CDR2 LRSPGD come from the germline V gene (reference sequence). The length of the CDR3 is 15 residues. The chain's CDR3 is CTCSARDRAGNTLYF. The covered CDR3 bases are TGCACCTGCAGTGCGCGGGACAGGGCAGGAAATACGCTCTAT.

This clone was picked up a small number of times. Any gene name here is a mouse gene name. The missing CDR3 end, 1 residue past where the read stops, is filled in from the germline J gene. The genes are TRBV29 and TRBJ2-7, with a weak D call TRBD1 (6 bases). V lost 2 bases, J lost 3 bases, and 11 bases lay in between. Germline V gene lookup returns CDR1 MSHET and CDR2 SYDVDS. The CDR3 consists of 14 residues. CDR3 loop: CASSLTPGHYEQYF. CDR3 DNA (partial): TGTGCTAGCAGTTTAACTCCGGGACACTATGAACAGTAC.

This clone qualifies as large (0.1 to 1%). Gene names are mouse gene names. The read halts 1 residue ahead of the CDR3 end, with the missing end drawn from the germline J gene. The chain is built from TRBV3 and TRBJ2-7; 12 bases are a match to TRBD1. This CDR3 is 14 amino acids long. Germline trimming cut 3 bases from V and 7 bases from J; bases unmatched to any gene: 4. Germline CDR1 and CDR2: SNHLY and FYNGKV (reference sequence). CDR3 DNA, as far as it was read: TGTGCCAGCAGCTTTGGGACAGGGGGCTGGGAACAGTAC. As protein: CASSFGTGGWEQY. The complete CDR3 reads CASSFGTGGWEQYF.

In the case of this clone: Mouse names are used for the genes. The read ends 1 residue before the CDR3 terminus; that terminus is restored from the germline J gene. V and J are TRBV26 and TRBJ1-5; no clear D gene. This CDR3 is built from 12 residues. Trimming removed 5 bases from V and 2 bases from J, with 4 bases in between. The germline V gene encodes CDR1 KGHPV and CDR2 FQNQEV (reference sequence). The CDR3: CASSSYNQAPLF. The sequenced CDR3 bases are TGTGCCAGCAGTTCCTACAACCAGGCTCCGCTT.

Comments on this clone: Each gene name is a mouse one. Read data end 1 residue before the CDR3 end; the end is taken from the germline J gene. The V gene is TRBV16, the J gene TRBJ1-1, with D hard to call. The CDR3 consists of 15 residues. CDR1 is SGHSA, CDR2 FRNQAP, per germline. V was clipped by 5 bases and J by 0 bases, with 13 bases between them. The sequenced part of the CDR3 DNA is TGTGCAAGCAGCGCCCTCCGGGCTGCAAACACAGAAGTCTTC. The encoded protein is CASSALRAANTEVF. The CDR3, in full, reads CASSALRAANTEVFF.

A word on this clone: Mouse gene names and germline throughout. The observed sequence ends 1 residue before the CDR3 terminus, with the missing tail filled in from the germline J gene. This rearrangement joins TRBV20 to TRBJ1-4, with D unresolved. The CDR3 runs to 14 residues. Trimming left V 0 bases short and J 0 bases short, with 5 bases between. CDR1 and CDR2 (germline): GFQATS, STVNSAI. CDR3 DNA, as far as it was read: TGTGGTGCTAGGGATACAATTTCCAACGAAAGATTATTT. Residues: CGARDTISNERLF. The entire CDR3 reads CGARDTISNERLFF.

As to this clone: Genes here carry mouse names. The read halts 1 residue ahead of the CDR3 end, with the missing end drawn from the germline J gene. V usage is TRBV26 and J usage is TRBJ1-3; no clear D gene. The CDR3 is made up of 13 amino acids. Deletions cut 2 bases from V and 4 bases from J, with 6 bases between. Germline V gives CDR1 KGHPV, CDR2 FQNQEV (reference sequence). The CDR3 loop reads CASSLDTGNTLYF. The DNA read from the CDR3 is TGTGCCAGCAGTCTGGACACCGGAAATACGCTCTAT.

Turning to this clone: The germline and genes are mouse ones. The read terminates 1 residue ahead of where the CDR3 ends, so the germline J gene completes it. V gene TRBV4 combines with J gene TRBJ1-1; D is perhaps TRBD1 (5 bases). CDR1 LGHDT and CDR2 YNNKQL come from the germline V gene (reference sequence). This CDR3 spans 14 amino acids. V dropped 3 bases and J dropped 0 bases, with 8 bases sitting between them. The DNA read from the CDR3 is TGTGCCAGCAGCTATATGGGGGCAAACACAGAAGTCTTC. Its protein product is CASSYMGANTEVF. The whole CDR3 is CASSYMGANTEVFF.